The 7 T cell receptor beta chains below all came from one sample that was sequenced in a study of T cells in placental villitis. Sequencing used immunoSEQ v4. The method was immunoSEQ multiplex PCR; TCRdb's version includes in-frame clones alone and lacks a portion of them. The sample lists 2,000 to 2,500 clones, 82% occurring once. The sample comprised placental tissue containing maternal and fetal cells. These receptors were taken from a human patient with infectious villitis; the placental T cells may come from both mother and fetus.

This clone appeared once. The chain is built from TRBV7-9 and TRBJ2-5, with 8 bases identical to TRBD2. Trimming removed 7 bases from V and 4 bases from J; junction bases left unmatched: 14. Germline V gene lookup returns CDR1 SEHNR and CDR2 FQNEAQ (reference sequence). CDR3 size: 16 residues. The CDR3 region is CASTKFRSGSGETQYF. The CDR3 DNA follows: TGTGCCAGCACCAAGTTCCGCAGCGGGAGTGGAGAGACCCAGTACTTC.

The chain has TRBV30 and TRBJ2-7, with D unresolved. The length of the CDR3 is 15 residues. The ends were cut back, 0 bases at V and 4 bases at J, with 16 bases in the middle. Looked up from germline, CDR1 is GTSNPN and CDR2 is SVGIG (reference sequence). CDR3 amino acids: CAWSVRFGDFYEQYF. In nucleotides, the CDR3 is TGTGCCTGGAGTGTACGGTTTGGAGATTTTTACGAGCAGTACTTC.

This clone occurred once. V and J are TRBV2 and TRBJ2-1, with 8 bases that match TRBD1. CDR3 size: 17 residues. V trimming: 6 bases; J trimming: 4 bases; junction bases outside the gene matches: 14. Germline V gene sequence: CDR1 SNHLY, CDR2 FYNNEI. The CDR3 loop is CASSPTPDREDYNEQFF. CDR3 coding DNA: TGTGCCAGCAGCCCCACACCGGACAGGGAGGATTACAATGAGCAGTTCTTC.

CDR3 coding DNA: TGTGCCAGCAGTTACTCACAGGGCTCTGGAAACACCATATATTTT. Translated: CASSYSQGSGNTIYF. The genes are TRBV6-5 and TRBJ1-3; tentative D call: TRBD1 (6 bases). The CDR3 extends over 15 amino acids. Germline V gives CDR1 MNHEY, CDR2 SVGAGI. V gave up 0 bases and J gave up 0 bases, with 6 bases separating them.

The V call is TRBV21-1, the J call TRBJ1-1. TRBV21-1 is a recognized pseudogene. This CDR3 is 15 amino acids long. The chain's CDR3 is CASSKVKGGDTEAFF. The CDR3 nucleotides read TGTGCCAGCAGCAAAGTGAAGGGAGGGGACACTGAAGCTTTCTTT.

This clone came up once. CDR3 loop: CAAKTGGKNEQFF. DNA of the CDR3: TGTGCTGCGAAGACAGGGGGCAAGAATGAGCAGTTCTTC. J is TRBJ2-1 and V is TRBV5-4; the match to TRBD1 covers 10 bases. The CDR3 contains 13 residues. From germline, CDR1 is SGHNT and CDR2 YYREEE (reference sequence).

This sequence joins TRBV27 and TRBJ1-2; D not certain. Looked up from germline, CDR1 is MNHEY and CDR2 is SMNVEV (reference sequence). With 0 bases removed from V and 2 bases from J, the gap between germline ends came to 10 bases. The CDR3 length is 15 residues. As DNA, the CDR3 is TGTGCCAGCAGTTTATCGTTCGGCCTGAACTATGGCTACACCTTC. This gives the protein CASSLSFGLNYGYTF.